What follows are 23 T cell receptor beta chains derived from one specimen sequenced in a study of cytomegalovirus exposure and HLA in healthy donors. This table comes from immunoSEQ multiplex PCR, and its TCRdb copy is limited to in-frame clones, with some not included. The sample lists approximately 170,000 clones, roughly 84% occurring once. The sequencing sample was made of PBMCs. The receptors originated from a man aged 30 to 39 in good health and CMV-seropositive.

V and J are TRBV4-1 and TRBJ1-1; D not certain. Germline CDR1 is MGHRA and CDR2 is YSYEKL. V was clipped by 8 bases and J by 3 bases, with 10 bases between them. This CDR3 has 12 amino acids. DNA of the CDR3: TGCGCCAGCCGGATGGGAGACACTGAAGCTTTCTTT. It specifies CASRMGDTEAFF.

The chain employs TRBV6-5 and TRBJ2-3; 10 nucleotides match TRBD1. V gave up 7 bases and J gave up 4 bases; unmatched junction bases: 5. Germline lookup yields CDR1 MNHEY and CDR2 SVGAGI. CDR3 length: 14 residues. The CDR3 bases are TGTGCCAGCACCCCGACAGGGGGCGCAGATACGCAGTATTTT. It encodes CASTPTGGADTQYF.

This clone came up many times. The CDR3 region is CASGTSGTYEQYF. As DNA, the CDR3 is TGTGCCAGCGGGACTAGCGGTACCTACGAGCAGTACTTC. This chain links TRBV28 with TRBJ2-7; 11 positions match TRBD2. Germline lookup yields CDR1 MDHEN and CDR2 SYDVKM. The CDR3 is made up of 13 amino acids. The trim removed 8 bases at V and 2 bases at J, leaving 2 bases unmatched.

This chain links TRBV5-1 with TRBJ2-1, with TRBD1 identical over 9 bases. The germline V gene encodes CDR1 SGHRS and CDR2 YFSETQ. Trimming at V came to 3 bases and at J to 7 bases, leaving 14 bases not matched to a gene. The CDR3 has 17 residues. The CDR3 sequence is CASSWGPDRGARNEQFF. CDR3 nucleotides: TGCGCCAGCAGCTGGGGTCCCGACAGGGGGGCACGGAATGAGCAGTTCTTC.

The chain joins TRBV7-9 to TRBJ2-7, with TRBD1 matching 9 bases. This CDR3 region has 15 residues. With V trimmed by 5 bases and J by 2 bases, 7 bases remained unmatched. Germline V gene lookup returns CDR1 SEHNR and CDR2 FQNEAQ (reference sequence). The CDR3 here is CASSPGQGLTYEQYF. The CDR3 bases are TGTGCCAGCAGCCCAGGACAGGGGCTTACCTACGAGCAGTACTTC. The full variable domain, completed using reference TRBV7-9 and TRBJ2-7, is DTGVSQNPRHKITKRGQNVTFRCDPISEHNRLYWYRQTLGQGPEFLTYFQNEAQLEKSRLLSDRFSAERPKGSFSTLEIQRTEQGDSAMYLCASSPGQGLTYEQYFGPGTRLTVT.

The chain combines TRBV6-4 with TRBJ2-2; a possible D gene is TRBD1 (6 bases). Per the germline V gene, CDR1 is MRHNA and CDR2 is SNTAGT. The CDR3 spans 14 residues. Between the trimmed V and J ends, which lost 5 bases and 4 bases, there was a span of 11 bases. The CDR3 DNA reads as TGTGCCAGCAGTCCCCAGACAGGCACCGGGGAGCTGTTTTTT. Its translation: CASSPQTGTGELFF.

The V gene is TRBV27, the J gene TRBJ1-1; possibly TRBD1 for D (6 bases). The germline V and J ends were trimmed by 7 bases and 1 base, with 16 bases remaining between them. Germline V gene sequence: CDR1 MNHEY, CDR2 SMNVEV (reference sequence). The CDR3 is made up of 15 amino acids. For the CDR3, the DNA is TGTGCCAGCAACCCGCCGGGACACTGGAACACTGAAGCTTTCTTT. Amino acids: CASNPPGHWNTEAFF.

This chain connects TRBV7-2 to TRBJ2-5, with TRBD1 identical over 7 bases. V lost 2 bases, J lost 1 base, and 4 bases stayed unmatched. CDR3 size: 15 residues. Germline values: CDR1 SGHTA, CDR2 FQGNSA. The CDR3 DNA sequence: TGTGCCAGCAGCTTAAATGAGGGGGCCCAAGAGACCCAGTACTTC. Encoded protein: CASSLNEGAQETQYF. Supplemented by reference TRBV7-2 and TRBJ2-5, the full variable domain reads GAGVSQSPSNKVTEKGKDVELRCDPISGHTALYWYRQSLGQGLEFLIYFQGNSAPDKSGLPSDRFSAERTGGSVSTLTIQRTQQEDSAVYLCASSLNEGAQETQYFGPGTRLLVL.

CDR3 amino acids: CASSLDGGNTEAFF. DNA for the CDR3: TGTGCCAGCAGCTTGGACGGGGGAAACACTGAAGCTTTCTTT. The genes are TRBV5-4 and TRBJ1-1; D might be TRBD1 (5 bases). The V end lost 0 bases, the J end lost 2 bases, and 8 bases lay between the germline ends. Germline assignment: CDR1 SGHNT and CDR2 YYREEE (reference sequence). CDR3 length: 14 residues.

In this sample, this clone turned up many times. The chain uses TRBV28 and TRBJ2-7, with 9 nucleotides matching TRBD1. Trimming took 2 bases from V and 2 from J; bases not matched to a gene: 4. Per the germline V gene, CDR1 is MDHEN and CDR2 is SYDVKM. The CDR3 length is 15 residues. The CDR3 sequence: CASSLTTGGTYEQYF. DNA for the CDR3: TGTGCCAGCAGTTTAACGACAGGGGGAACCTACGAGCAGTACTTC.

CDR3 amino acids: CASSQGVPTGTSGREYEQYF. CDR3 nucleotides: TGTGCCAGCAGCCAAGGGGTTCCTACTGGGACTAGCGGGAGGGAGTACGAGCAGTACTTC. The chain joins TRBV4-2 to TRBJ2-7, with 16 bases fitting TRBD2. Germline CDR1 and CDR2: LGHNA and YNFKEQ. This CDR3 contains 20 residues. V was pared by 1 base and J by 4 bases, with 13 bases of the junction left unmatched.

The V and J genes are TRBV27 and TRBJ1-2, with a tentative D call TRBD1 (6 bases). V was trimmed by 2 bases and J by 3 bases, leaving 13 bases between them. The germline V gene encodes CDR1 MNHEY and CDR2 SMNVEV (reference sequence). This CDR3 region has 15 residues. CDR3 sequence reads: CASSLGGEDYYGYTF. The CDR3 DNA is TGTGCCAGCAGTTTAGGGGGCGAGGATTACTATGGCTACACCTTC.

The chain recombines TRBV28 with TRBJ2-1; TRBD1 is a possible D gene (6 bases). Trimming shortened V by 2 bases and J by 0 bases, and 14 bases separated the two germline ends. The V gene's germline CDR1 is MDHEN and CDR2 SYDVKM. This CDR3 contains 17 residues. CDR3 amino acids: CASSLAGAGSSYNEQFF. The CDR3 nucleotides are TGTGCCAGCAGTTTAGCAGGGGCTGGGAGCTCCTACAATGAGCAGTTCTTC.

The sample holds one count of this clone. The chain is built from TRBV5-1 and TRBJ1-5, with TRBD1 identical over 8 bases. The germline CDR1 and CDR2 sequences are SGHRS and YFSETQ. The CDR3 runs 15 residues. Unmatched junction bases numbered 4, after V lost 5 bases and J lost 0 bases. The CDR3 DNA follows: TGCGCCAGCAGGGACAGGGCCGATAGCAATCAGCCCCAGCATTTT. It encodes CASRDRADSNQPQHF.

This clone was counted a single time. The CDR3 DNA reads as TGTGCCTGGAGTGTAACTTCGTTGTACAATGAGCAGTTCTTC. Translated, it gives CAWSVTSLYNEQFF. V gene TRBV30 combines with J gene TRBJ2-1; D is undetermined. The V end lost 0 bases, the J end lost 4 bases, and 10 bases lay between the germline ends. Germline CDR1 is GTSNPN and CDR2 is SVGIG (reference sequence). This CDR3 region has 14 residues.

This clone has more than one count but fewer than ten. The rearrangement joins TRBV6-5 to TRBJ1-5, with D possibly TRBD1 on 5 matching bases. There are 13 residues in the CDR3. Germline assignment: CDR1 MNHEY and CDR2 SVGAGI. The germline V and J ends were trimmed by 6 bases and 7 bases, with 13 bases remaining between them. DNA of the CDR3: TGTGCCAGCAGGGAGGGACCGTTACAGCCCCAGCATTTT. Its translation: CASREGPLQPQHF.

J is TRBJ2-5 and V is TRBV15, with D unclear. V shed 4 bases and J shed 4 bases, with 10 bases lying between them. The germline V gene has CDR1 LNHNV and CDR2 YYDKDF (reference sequence). The CDR3 totals 13 residues. Written as DNA, the CDR3 is TGTGCCACCAGCATTTTCCAGGCAGAGACCCAGTACTTC. Translating it yields CATSIFQAETQYF.

The chain uses TRBV5-1 and TRBJ1-2; 8 bases agree with TRBD1. The CDR3 length is 18 residues. Per germline, CDR1 SGHRS and CDR2 YFSETQ. V shed 3 bases, J shed 5 bases, and the junction held 18 bases outside the gene matches. CDR3 nucleotides: TGCGCCAGCAGCTCGCGGACAGGGCGTAGGGGTGATCTTTATGGCTACACCTTC. It specifies CASSSRTGRRGDLYGYTF.

This chain links TRBV5-6 with TRBJ2-7, with a possible D match to TRBD2 (6 bases). V was shortened by 0 bases and J by 3 bases, with 7 bases between the two germline ends. Germline V lookup: CDR1 SGHDT, CDR2 YYEEEE. The CDR3 length is 13 residues. The CDR3 region has the DNA TGTGCCAGCAGCTTGGTCGGGAGCTACGAGCAGTACTTC. Translated, it gives CASSLVGSYEQYF.

V is TRBV28 and J is TRBJ2-4; no firm D call. The CDR3 length is 16 residues. Germline loops: CDR1 MDHEN, CDR2 SYDVKM. V lost 3 bases and J lost 0, with 12 bases in between. CDR3 sequence reads: CASSLRPPLAKNIQYF. The CDR3 coding sequence is TGTGCCAGCAGTTTGCGGCCCCCCCTAGCCAAAAACATTCAGTACTTC.

The rearrangement uses TRBV5-1 and TRBJ1-5; tentatively, D is TRBD1 (6 bases). V was pared by 0 bases and J by 4 bases, with 8 bases between. Germline V CDR1 and CDR2: SGHRS, YFSETQ. The CDR3 is 14 amino acids. The CDR3 sequence is CASSLDRENQPQHF. The DNA for the CDR3 is TGCGCCAGCAGCTTGGACAGGGAAAATCAGCCCCAGCATTTT. Complete variable domain (other parts from reference TRBV5-1 and TRBJ1-5): KAGVTQTPRYLIKTRGQQVTLSCSPISGHRSVSWYQQTPGQGLQFLFEYFSETQRNKGNFPGRFSGRQFSNSRSEMNVSTLELGDSALYLCASSLDRENQPQHFGDGTRLSIL.

V gene TRBV21-1 combines with J gene TRBJ1-6; the table's TRBD1 call for D was not verified on the DNA. TRBV21-1 is marked as a pseudogene. The CDR3 consists of 15 residues. The CDR3 DNA reads TGTGCCAGCAAGTCCGGGACAGGGAGAAATTCACCCCTCCACTTT. Its protein is CASKSGTGRNSPLHF.

The rearrangement links TRBV6-5 to TRBJ2-3, with 9 bases matching TRBD2. CDR1 MNHEY and CDR2 SVGAGI come from the germline V gene. The CDR3 loop spans 13 amino acids. V was pared by 6 bases and J by 5 bases, with 3 bases of the junction left unmatched. This CDR3 is CASRGLAVDTQYF. The CDR3 bases are TGTGCCAGCAGGGGACTAGCAGTAGATACGCAGTATTTT.